This is a list of T cell receptor beta chains from one sample in a study of graft-versus-host responses after intestinal transplantation. The data were produced by immunoSEQ multiplex PCR, yet TCRdb's version contains in-frame clones alone and is incomplete. The sample gives approximately 100,000 clones, 86% of which show up once; approximately 1.5% is in the top ten. This specimen was PBMCs, taken 255 days after intestinal transplant. All receptors derive from a human patient who received an intestinal transplant, so some T cells may come from the graft donor. Each CDR3 is given with its conserved first and last residue. A D gene is named only where the DNA matches it firmly. The listing skips clone size in some rows; elsewhere it reads once, few, many or a size class.

clone size,D gene,J gene,V gene,CDR3 DNA,CDR3 protein
once,-,TRBJ1-6,TRBV4-1,TGCGCCAGCAGCCAAGGGGGCATCGGGGGCCCAAATAATTCACCCCTCCACTTT,CASSQGGIGGPNNSPLHF
-,TRBD1,TRBJ2-5,TRBV2,TGTGCCAGCAGTGAAGGAGACAGGGGGACAGAGACCCAGTACTTC,CASSEGDRGTETQYF
few,TRBD1,TRBJ2-3,TRBV25-1,TGTGCCAGCAGTGATGACAGGGGGCTCACAGATACGCAGTATTTT,CASSDDRGLTDTQYF
-,TRBD2,TRBJ2-7,TRBV5-4,TGTGCCAGCAGCTTGGGCCTAGCGGGAGGGCCCTTCTACGAGCAGTACTTC,CASSLGLAGGPFYEQYF
-,TRBD1,TRBJ2-2,TRBV10-3,TGTGCCACCCGACAGGGGGGTGGCACCGGGGAGCTGTTTTTT,CATRQGGGTGELFF
-,-,TRBJ1-2,TRBV25-1,TGTGCCAGCAGTGATTTACAGGGCGTGGGACTCTATGGCTACACCTTC,CASSDLQGVGLYGYTF
-,-,TRBJ1-2,TRBV27,TGTGCCAGCAGTTTATCGGGCCAGGGGTGGGGCTATGGCTACACCTTC,CASSLSGQGWGYGYTF
-,-,TRBJ1-4,TRBV4-3,TGCGCCAGCAGACCAGACAGCTATAATGAAAAACTGTTTTTT,CASRPDSYNEKLFF
once,TRBD1,TRBJ2-3,TRBV7-2,TGTGCCAGCAGCTTTTGGGGGACAGGGGTTGTGAGCACAGATACGCAGTATTTT,CASSFWGTGVVSTDTQYF
medium-sized,-,TRBJ1-6,TRBV6-1,TGTGCCAGCAGTGCCAGCTTAAGTAATTCACCCCTCCACTTT,CASSASLSNSPLHF